This T cell receptor beta chain was sequenced in a study of cytomegalovirus exposure and HLA in healthy donors. PCR primers comprised 60 Vbeta and 13 Jbeta primers. Per the authors' pipeline: In a later analysis, of tens of millions of unique beta chains, approximately 10 million appeared in at least two donors. Profiling relied on immunoSEQ multiplex PCR, and the TCRdb table lists in-frame clones only, not all of them. V and J calls and clone size come straight from that table; D and trimming were deduced from the DNA. The sample consists of 50,000 to 65,000 clones, around 68% of them appearing once. Points from the study as a whole: One variant, a missense change in DCLRE1C, was linked in a later analysis to TCR beta V- and J-gene trimming. In a later analysis, several top co-occurrence clusters appeared linked to parvovirus B19, influenza, CMV and Epstein-Barr virus.

This CDR3 is built from 15 residues. Germline V gene lookup returns CDR1 SGDLS and CDR2 YYNGEE. Trimming took off 3 bases at V and 0 bases at J, with 7 bases between the two ends. On this clone itself: The antigen remains unidentified.

The sample comprised PBMCs. The chain combines TRBV9 with TRBJ2-6; D gene ambiguous. The clonotype was recovered from a man aged 45-60 years in good health and CMV-seropositive. The CDR3 DNA is TGTGCCAGCAGCGCCAAAATCTCTGGGGCCAACGTCCTGACTTTC. Translation: CASSAKISGANVLTF.